This T cell receptor (beta chain) appears in the sequencing data of a study of blood T cell repertoires in COVID-19. The table lists this clone with a count of one. This CDR3 has 17 residues. V lost 0 bases to trimming and J lost 1 base, with 15 bases between them. Germline CDR1 KGHSH, CDR2 LQKENI. The assay was immunoSEQ multiplex PCR, and TCRdb's table has in-frame clones only and misses some. The table includes fewer than 250,000 clones, 89% detected once. V is TRBV18 and J is TRBJ1-1, with TRBD1 as a possible D gene (6 bases). The TCR comes from a woman aged 40 to 49 with acute or convalescent COVID-19. The sample consisted of peripheral blood. In DNA form, the CDR3 reads TGTGCCAGCTCACCACCGAATCACGCGGGGGCGAACACTGAAGCTTTCTTT. This codes for CASSPPNHAGANTEAFF.